Below are 30 T cell receptor beta chains sequenced from a single sample in a study of radiation and T cells in renal cell carcinoma. The method was immunoSEQ multiplex PCR; TCRdb's version includes in-frame clones alone and lacks a portion of them. The sample shows tens of thousands of clones, 75% to 90% of them seen only once. Stated time point: blood 2 weeks post-SBRT. Stated treatment: 15 Gy SBRT to primary tumor, nephrectomy 4 weeks later. The specimen comprised blood, sampled from a patient whose treatment included radiotherapy and nephrectomy. These receptors came from a woman aged 70-85 years with renal cell carcinoma.

The gene calls are TRBV18 and TRBJ2-7; D remains ambiguous. The CDR3 has 15 residues. The germline gives CDR1 KGHSH, CDR2 LQKENI. The V gene lost 4 bases and the J gene lost 6 bases, with 19 bases spanning the gap. DNA for the CDR3: TGTGCCAGCTCACTCCGGGCCCCTGGGGAAGGCGAGCAGTACTTC. This codes for CASSLRAPGEGEQYF.

The chain employs TRBV15 and TRBJ2-3; D call uncertain. Trimming took off 0 bases at V and 7 bases at J, with 14 bases between the two ends. CDR3 length: 15 amino acids. In germline, CDR1 is LNHNV, CDR2 YYDKDF (reference sequence). CDR3 protein: CATSRDNTGLYTQYF. The CDR3 bases are TGTGCCACCAGCAGAGACAACACCGGGCTATATACGCAGTATTTT.

This chain's CDR3 is CASSYSGDGYTF. The CDR3 DNA is TGTGCCAGCAGCTATTCGGGGGATGGCTACACCTTC. The chain joins TRBV7-6 to TRBJ1-2; TRBD1 is a possible D gene (5 bases). V gave up 4 bases and J gave up 6 bases, with 9 bases separating them. The CDR3 covers 12 residues. Germline lookup yields CDR1 SGHVS and CDR2 FNYEAQ.

V and J are TRBV18 and TRBJ1-2; D is ambiguous. This CDR3 has 15 amino acids. CDR1 is KGHSH and CDR2 is LQKENI in the germline V gene. The V end was cut by 6 bases, the J end by 7 bases, with 21 bases between. This chain's CDR3 is CASSANTDTYAGYTF. The CDR3 DNA reads TGTGCCAGCTCGGCGAACACAGATACCTATGCTGGCTACACCTTC.

V gene TRBV4-1 combines with J gene TRBJ2-4, with TRBD2 matching 8 bases. This CDR3 has 18 amino acids. Per germline, CDR1 MGHRA and CDR2 YSYEKL. Trimming cost V 3 bases and J 5 bases; bases outside gene matches: 15. Here the CDR3 DNA reads TGCGCCAGCAGCCACCGCCTCTCGGTAGCGGGGAATCAAAACATTCAGTACTTC. As protein: CASSHRLSVAGNQNIQYF.

This clone was counted only a few times. The chain uses TRBV5-6 and TRBJ1-1; D is unresolved. CDR3 size: 11 residues. With 0 bases removed from V and 10 bases from J, the gap between germline ends came to 7 bases. Germline lookup yields CDR1 SGHDT and CDR2 YYEEEE. The CDR3 is CASSLGEGAFF. As DNA, the CDR3 is TGTGCCAGCAGCTTGGGTGAGGGAGCTTTCTTT.

V usage is TRBV4-1 and J usage is TRBJ2-5; 11 bases fit TRBD1. J lost 5 bases, V lost 2 bases, and 10 bases had no gene match. Germline values: CDR1 MGHRA, CDR2 YSYEKL. The CDR3 runs to 17 residues. The CDR3 region is CASSQNPGQGVAETQYF. CDR3 coding DNA: TGCGCCAGCAGCCAAAATCCGGGACAGGGGGTAGCGGAGACCCAGTACTTC.

The genes are TRBV19 and TRBJ1-2; TRBD1 agrees at 7 bases. From germline, CDR1 is LNHDA and CDR2 SQIVND (reference sequence). V shed 5 bases and J 13 bases; nucleotides not matched to a gene: 16. This CDR3 is built from 14 residues. The CDR3 DNA reads TGTGCCAGTAGTTCCACCCGACAGGGCTGGGATTTCACCTTC. It specifies CASSSTRQGWDFTF.

This clone is a singleton in its sample. The V and J genes are TRBV7-9 and TRBJ2-3, with D perhaps TRBD1 (6 bases). The ends were cut back, 5 bases at V and 7 bases at J, with 13 bases in the middle. Germline CDR1 SEHNR, CDR2 FQNEAQ (reference sequence). This CDR3 has 13 amino acids. The DNA for the CDR3 is TGTGCCAGCAGCGCAACACAGGGAAATACGCAGTATTTT. Amino acids: CASSATQGNTQYF.

V and J are TRBV15 and TRBJ1-3; perhaps TRBD1 as D (5 bases). The CDR3 is 16 residues long. The germline V and J ends were trimmed by 1 base and 3 bases, with 13 bases remaining between them. Germline V CDR1 and CDR2: LNHNV, YYDKDF (reference sequence). CDR3 sequence reads: CATSRADTVFGNTIYF. Written as DNA, the CDR3 is TGTGCCACCAGCAGAGCGGACACAGTATTTGGAAACACCATATATTTT.

The chain recombines TRBV6-6 with TRBJ2-5; D is unresolved. This CDR3 comprises 13 residues. The V gene's germline CDR1 is MNHNY and CDR2 SVGAGI (reference sequence). V was shortened by 3 bases and J by 3 bases, with 8 bases between the two germline ends. CDR3 amino acids: CASSYYSEETQYF. The DNA of the CDR3 is TGTGCCAGCAGTTATTACTCAGAAGAGACCCAGTACTTC.

This clone appeared a few times. The V call is TRBV10-3, the J call TRBJ2-7; TRBD2 matches 16 bases. The germline V gene encodes CDR1 ENHRY and CDR2 SYGVKD. Trimming removed 6 bases from V and 6 bases from J; junction bases left unmatched: 5. This CDR3 is 15 amino acids long. CDR3 DNA: TGTGCCATCAGGGGGACTAGCGGGAGGGCCCGCGAGCAGTACTTC. This encodes CAIRGTSGRAREQYF.

The chain combines TRBV4-1 with TRBJ2-3, with unresolved D. CDR1 MGHRA and CDR2 YSYEKL come from the germline V gene. The CDR3 length is 13 residues. Deletions cut 4 bases from V and 4 bases from J, with 9 bases between. CDR3 region: CASSLFTADTQYF. In DNA form, the CDR3 reads TGCGCCAGCAGCCTCTTTACGGCAGATACGCAGTATTTT.

This clone has just a few counts. The chain has TRBV9 and TRBJ2-5; D is possibly TRBD1 or TRBD2 (5 bases each). CDR1 and CDR2 from the germline V gene are SGDLS and YYNGEE. Trimming pared 1 base from V and 2 bases from J, leaving 12 bases between. The CDR3 has 15 amino acids. As DNA, the CDR3 is TGTGCCAGCAGCGTATACGGGGCCGATCAAGAGACCCAGTACTTC. Translating it yields CASSVYGADQETQYF.

The CDR3 DNA reads as TGTGCCAGCAGTGAAATGAGGAAGGAGACCCAGTACTTC. Amino acids: CASSEMRKETQYF. The V call is TRBV6-1, the J call TRBJ2-5, with D unresolved. CDR3 length: 13 amino acids. Germline V gives CDR1 MNHNS, CDR2 SASEGT. Trimming stripped 2 bases from V and 5 bases from J, with 9 bases between.

This sequence joins TRBV7-8 and TRBJ2-2; D uncertain. The CDR3 has 14 residues. V lost 1 base, J lost 0 bases, and 3 bases lay in between. CDR1 SGHVS and CDR2 FQNEAQ come from the germline V gene. Written as DNA, the CDR3 is TGTGCCAGCAGCTTAGGGGCGAACACCGGGGAGCTGTTTTTT. Protein product: CASSLGANTGELFF. The whole variable domain, remainder taken from reference TRBV7-8 and TRBJ2-2, is GAGVSQSPRYKVAKRGQDVALRCDPISGHVSLFWYQQALGQGPEFLTYFQNEAQLDKSGLPSDRFFAERPEGSVSTLKIQRTQQEDSAVYLCASSLGANTGELFFGEGSRLTVL.

The CDR3 DNA reads TGTGCCAGCAGTCCCCTAGGTTCACCCCTCCACTTT. Protein: CASSPLGSPLHF. The chain carries TRBV6-6 and TRBJ1-6; no clear D. Trimming left V 5 bases short and J 9 bases short, with 8 bases between. The germline V gene has CDR1 MNHNY and CDR2 SVGAGI (reference sequence). The CDR3 covers 12 residues.

The genes are TRBV5-1 and TRBJ2-1, with 7 bases identical to TRBD1. The V segment lost 0 bases and the J segment 7 bases; nucleotides outside the gene matches: 7. Germline-derived CDR1 and CDR2 are SGHRS and YFSETQ. The CDR3 consists of 15 residues. The CDR3 protein is CASSLGQGVPNEQFF. The CDR3 nucleotides are TGCGCCAGCAGCTTGGGGCAGGGGGTGCCGAATGAGCAGTTCTTC.

This chain uses TRBV13 with TRBJ2-1; the D gene could be TRBD1 or TRBD2 (5 bases each). The V end was cut by 2 bases, the J end by 2 bases, with 28 bases between. CDR1 and CDR2 from the germline V gene are PRHDT and FYEKMQ (reference sequence). CDR3 length equals 21 residues. The CDR3 protein is CASSLLGVWHGKESTYNEQFF. In DNA, the CDR3 is TGTGCCAGCAGCTTATTGGGGGTTTGGCACGGGAAGGAGAGCACCTACAATGAGCAGTTCTTC.

The rearrangement links TRBV6-5 to TRBJ2-1; 7 bases are a match to TRBD2. Germline V CDR1 and CDR2: MNHEY, SVGAGI. CDR3 length: 15 amino acids. The J segment lost 9 bases and the V segment lost 6 bases, leaving 14 bases of the junction unmatched. In nucleotides, the CDR3 is TGTGCCAGCAGCCGGGGAACGGGAGGAAAAATTGAGCAGTTCTTC. Protein product: CASSRGTGGKIEQFF.

This clone has more than one count but fewer than ten. V usage is TRBV9 and J usage is TRBJ2-1; the match to TRBD1 covers 11 bases. Per germline, CDR1 SGDLS and CDR2 YYNGEE. The J segment lost 1 base and the V segment lost 2 bases, leaving 2 bases of the junction unmatched. CDR3 size: 16 residues. CDR3 protein: CASSVDRGLSYNEQFF. Here the CDR3 DNA reads TGTGCCAGCAGCGTGGACAGGGGGCTTTCCTACAATGAGCAGTTCTTC.

This clone showed up just a few times. J is TRBJ1-2 and V is TRBV6-5, with D perhaps matching TRBD1 (6 bases). This CDR3 region has 11 residues. Germline lookup yields CDR1 MNHEY and CDR2 SVGAGI. V shed 4 bases and J shed 10 bases, with 10 bases lying between them. CDR3 in DNA: TGTGCCAGCAGTTTCGAGGGGGACTACACCTTC. Translating gives CASSFEGDYTF.

V and J are TRBV7-7 and TRBJ2-5; a possible D gene is TRBD1 (6 bases). Per the germline V gene, CDR1 is SSHAT and CDR2 is FNYEAQ (reference sequence). This CDR3 region has 13 residues. V was trimmed by 5 bases and J by 0 bases, leaving 7 bases between them. CDR3 in amino acids: CASSRGNQETQYF. The CDR3 coding sequence is TGTGCCAGCAGCAGGGGGAACCAAGAGACCCAGTACTTC. Supplemented by reference TRBV7-7 and TRBJ2-5, the full variable domain reads GAGVSQSPRYKVTKRGQDVTLRCDPISSHATLYWYQQALGQGPEFLTYFNYEAQPDKSGLPSDRFSAERPEGSISTLTIQRTEQRDSAMYRCASSRGNQETQYFGPGTRLLVL.

V and J are TRBV7-6 and TRBJ2-2; D possibly corresponds to TRBD1 (5 bases). The CDR3 consists of 14 residues. The V and J ends lost 5 bases and 7 bases respectively, with 14 bases between them. The germline CDR1 and CDR2 sequences are SGHVS and FNYEAQ. The CDR3 loop is CASSIRARDGELFF. The DNA of the CDR3 is TGTGCCAGCAGCATTAGAGCCAGGGACGGGGAGCTGTTTTTT.

The chain is built from TRBV14 and TRBJ2-3, with D possibly being TRBD2 (6 bases). The CDR3 has 17 residues. Germline assignment: CDR1 SGHDN and CDR2 FVKESK. V shed 0 bases and J shed 5 bases, with 18 bases lying between them. The chain's CDR3 is CASSQDIPGLRRDTQYF. The CDR3 nucleotides are TGTGCCAGCAGCCAAGATATCCCGGGACTTCGCCGAGATACGCAGTATTTT.

The V and J genes are TRBV20-1 and TRBJ1-1; no reliable D call. The CDR3 consists of 11 residues. CDR1 is DFQATT, CDR2 SNEGSKA, per germline (reference sequence). The ends were cut back, 3 bases at V and 0 bases at J, with 2 bases in the middle. The CDR3 spells CSARVNTEAFF. Written as DNA, the CDR3 is TGCAGTGCTAGGGTGAACACTGAAGCTTTCTTT.

This clone was observed a handful of times. The chain combines TRBV19 with TRBJ2-1; D remains unclear. The germline V gene has CDR1 LNHDA and CDR2 SQIVND (reference sequence). The CDR3 totals 12 residues. V was clipped by 3 bases and J by 9 bases, with 9 bases between them. The CDR3 region has the DNA TGTGCCAGTAGTATCATAGGTGGTGAGCAGTTCTTC. Encoded protein: CASSIIGGEQFF.

The chain combines TRBV6-5 with TRBJ2-2; TRBD1 aligns across 7 bases. Germline CDR1 MNHEY, CDR2 SVGAGI. Germline trimming cut 1 base from V and 12 bases from J; bases unmatched to any gene: 11. CDR3 length: 15 amino acids. The CDR3, as DNA: TGTGCCAGCAGTTACTGGGGACAGTACCCCCGGAAGCTGTTTTTT. Its protein product is CASSYWGQYPRKLFF.

The chain links TRBV7-8 to TRBJ1-4, with no clear D. The CDR3 totals 16 residues. From germline, CDR1 is SGHVS and CDR2 FQNEAQ. Deletions cut 2 bases from V and 4 bases from J, with 14 bases between. In DNA form, the CDR3 reads TGTGCCAGCAGCTTACTTTCCGGCAGGAGTAATGAAAAACTGTTTTTT. This gives the protein CASSLLSGRSNEKLFF.

The rearrangement links TRBV19 to TRBJ1-1; no clear D. Germline assignment: CDR1 LNHDA and CDR2 SQIVND (reference sequence). The CDR3 extends over 15 amino acids. The V end lost 3 bases, the J end lost 5 bases, and 16 bases lay between the germline ends. The DNA of the CDR3 is TGTGCCAGTAGTATCGAGGAGGGTTTGTGGACTGAAGCTTTCTTT. Translating gives CASSIEEGLWTEAFF.